The clone carrying this TCR beta chain was seen a handful of times. This CDR3 has 15 residues. The trim removed 5 bases at V and 4 bases at J, leaving 8 bases unmatched. Germline assignment: CDR1 PRHDT and CDR2 FYEKMQ (reference sequence). This entry belongs to a study of cytomegalovirus exposure and HLA in healthy donors. Primers: 60 Vbeta forward and 13 Jbeta reverse. The data were produced by immunoSEQ multiplex PCR, yet TCRdb's version contains in-frame clones alone and is incomplete. The sample includes about 190,000 clones, around 80% seen only once; the top ten take 2.2%. The source of this sequence is a woman aged 25-40 years in good health and CMV-seronegative. V and J are TRBV13 and TRBJ1-1; 9 bases map to TRBD1. The sample consisted of PBMCs. As DNA, the CDR3 is TGTGCCAGCAGCCCTGTGGGGACAGGGACCACTGAAGCTTTCTTT. Its protein is CASSPVGTGTTEAFF.